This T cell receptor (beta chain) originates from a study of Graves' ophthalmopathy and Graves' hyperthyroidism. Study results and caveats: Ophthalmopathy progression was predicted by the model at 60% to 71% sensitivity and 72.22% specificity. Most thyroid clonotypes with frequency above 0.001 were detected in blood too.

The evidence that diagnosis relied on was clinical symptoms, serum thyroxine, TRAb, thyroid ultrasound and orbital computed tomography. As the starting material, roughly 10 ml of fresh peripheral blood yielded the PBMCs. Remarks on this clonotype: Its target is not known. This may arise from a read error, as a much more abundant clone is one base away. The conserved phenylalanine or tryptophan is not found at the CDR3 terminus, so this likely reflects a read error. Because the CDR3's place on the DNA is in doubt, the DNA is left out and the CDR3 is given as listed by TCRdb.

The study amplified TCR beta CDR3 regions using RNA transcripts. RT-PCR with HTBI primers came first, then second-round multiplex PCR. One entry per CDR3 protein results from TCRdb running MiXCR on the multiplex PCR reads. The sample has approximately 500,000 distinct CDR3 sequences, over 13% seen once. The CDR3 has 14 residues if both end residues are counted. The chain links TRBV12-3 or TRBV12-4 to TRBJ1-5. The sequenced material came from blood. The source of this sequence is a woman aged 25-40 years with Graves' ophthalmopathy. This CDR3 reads CASSLYYSNQPQRL.